This is a list of T cell receptor beta chains from one sample in a study of OX40 agonist ivuxolimab in advanced cancers. This table comes from immunoSEQ multiplex PCR, and its TCRdb copy is limited to in-frame clones, with some not included. The sample has over 95,000 clones; 91% are singletons. The specimen was CD4+ or CD8+ T cells sorted from blood, collected in a trial of the OX40 agonist ivuxolimab. All receptors come from an adult with an advanced solid tumor such as melanoma, head and neck, liver or kidney cancer. The CDR3 runs from the conserved cysteine through the conserved F or W. The D gene is left open where the match is weak. The size entry is marked missing in some rows and otherwise reads once, few, many or a size class.

CDR3,DNA,size,J,V,D
CASSQGSVGGETQYF,TGCGCCAGCAGCCAAGGTAGCGTTGGAGGGGAGACCCAGTACTTC,NA,TRBJ2-5,TRBV4-3,NA
CASSFNFGSDSGNTIYF,TGCGCCAGCAGCTTTAATTTCGGGTCGGACTCTGGAAACACCATATATTTT,NA,TRBJ1-3,TRBV5-1,NA
CASSSSMNTEAFF,TGTGCCAGCAGCTCCTCCATGAACACTGAAGCTTTCTTT,NA,TRBJ1-1,TRBV7-3,NA
CASSTTGLYEQFF,TGTGCCAGCTCAACCACAGGGCTTTATGAGCAGTTCTTC,NA,TRBJ2-1,TRBV18,NA
CASSLTSGRLSGANVLTF,TGTGCCAGCAGCCTAACTAGCGGGAGGCTCTCTGGGGCCAACGTCCTGACTTTC,NA,TRBJ2-6,TRBV27,TRBD2
CASSDSTGNFYTDTQYF,TGTGCCAGCAGTGATTCGACGGGAAACTTTTACACAGATACGCAGTATTTT,NA,TRBJ2-3,TRBV6-1,NA
CASSLYPKGGGGDTQYF,TGCGCCAGCAGCTTGTACCCGAAAGGCGGGGGGGGAGATACGCAGTATTTT,NA,TRBJ2-3,TRBV5-1,TRBD2
CASSTYGGTGFELYNEQFF,TGTGCCAGCAGCACCTACGGGGGGACAGGGTTTGAGCTCTACAATGAGCAGTTCTTC,NA,TRBJ2-1,TRBV7-2,TRBD1
CASSLGTEYEQYF,TGTGCCAGCAGCCTCGGGACTGAGTACGAGCAGTACTTC,NA,TRBJ2-7,TRBV7-3,NA
CASSYSGTGVQETQYF,TGTGCCAGCAGTTACTCGGGGACAGGGGTCCAAGAGACCCAGTACTTC,NA,TRBJ2-5,TRBV6-5,TRBD1
CASSTQRTSGLSMHNEQFF,TGTGCCAGCAGCACGCAAAGGACTAGCGGCCTGAGTATGCACAATGAGCAGTTCTTC,NA,TRBJ2-1,TRBV7-2,TRBD2
CASRSKGGQETQYF,TGTGCCAGCAGGTCGAAAGGCGGACAAGAGACCCAGTACTTC,NA,TRBJ2-5,TRBV7-9,NA
CASRVMWTGGNTEAFF,TGCGCCAGCAGGGTTATGTGGACAGGGGGGAACACTGAAGCTTTCTTT,NA,TRBJ1-1,TRBV10-2,TRBD1
CASSSAGTGPYEQYF,TGTGCCAGCAGCTCTGCCGGGACAGGGCCGTACGAGCAGTACTTC,NA,TRBJ2-7,TRBV5-4,TRBD1
CASSLAGRGEQYF,TGTGCCAGCAGCTTGGCAGGGAGAGGCGAGCAGTACTTC,few,TRBJ2-7,TRBV11-2,NA
CASTPAQGRYQPQHF,TGTGCCAGCACCCCGGCGCAGGGCAGATATCAGCCCCAGCATTTT,NA,TRBJ1-5,TRBV28,NA
CASSWTGTSNGELFF,TGTGCCAGCAGTTGGACCGGGACTAGCAACGGGGAGCTGTTTTTT,NA,TRBJ2-2,TRBV7-3,TRBD2
CASSYSGSAGELFF,TGTGCCAGCAGTTATAGCGGGAGTGCCGGGGAGCTGTTTTTT,once,TRBJ2-2,TRBV6-6,TRBD2
CASSPGARLAGVEQYF,TGTGCCAGCTCACCAGGGGCGCGACTAGCGGGAGTTGAGCAGTACTTC,NA,TRBJ2-7,TRBV18,TRBD2
CASSTPSGSSYEQYF,TGTGCCAGCAGTACCCCTAGCGGTTCCTCCTACGAGCAGTACTTC,NA,TRBJ2-7,TRBV28,TRBD2
CASSLAVGANTQYF,TGTGCCAGCAGCTTAGCGGTCGGGGCGAATACGCAGTATTTT,NA,TRBJ2-3,TRBV7-3,NA
CAIRSSGSSEQYF,TGTGCCATCAGGTCTAGCGGGAGTAGTGAGCAGTACTTC,once,TRBJ2-7,TRBV10-3,TRBD2
CASSLDRGASNQPQHF,TGTGCCAGCAGTTTAGATCGGGGGGCGAGCAATCAGCCCCAGCATTTT,NA,TRBJ1-5,TRBV28,NA
CASSSGQGSSEAFF,TGTGCCAGCAGCTCGGGACAGGGAAGCTCTGAAGCTTTCTTT,NA,TRBJ1-1,TRBV7-9,TRBD1
CASSPRSPRTGGSGNTIYF,TGTGCCAGCAGCCCCCGATCCCCACGGACAGGGGGATCTGGAAACACCATATATTTT,NA,TRBJ1-3,TRBV11-2,TRBD1
CASTLAGVSNEQFF,TGCGCCAGCACTCTAGCGGGAGTTAGTAATGAGCAGTTCTTC,NA,TRBJ2-1,TRBV5-1,TRBD2
CASSESGISHTGELFF,TGTGCCAGCAGTGAGTCGGGGATAAGCCACACCGGGGAGCTGTTTTTT,NA,TRBJ2-2,TRBV2,NA
CASSNKDRGGNTEAFF,TGCGCCAGCAGCAATAAAGACAGGGGAGGGAACACTGAAGCTTTCTTT,once,TRBJ1-1,TRBV5-1,TRBD1
CASSSSSGRAYEQYF,TGTGCCAGCAGCTCGTCAAGCGGGAGGGCCTACGAGCAGTACTTC,NA,TRBJ2-7,TRBV27,TRBD2
CASSPGTGIHEQYF,TGTGCCAGCAGTCCCGGGACAGGGATCCACGAGCAGTACTTC,NA,TRBJ2-7,TRBV28,TRBD1
CAWGTINFARTYNEQFF,TGTGCCTGGGGGACAATCAACTTTGCCAGGACCTACAATGAGCAGTTCTTC,NA,TRBJ2-1,TRBV30,NA
CASSKGGYTF,TGTGCCAGCAGCAAAGGTGGCTACACCTTC,once,TRBJ1-2,TRBV21-1,NA
CASRYLLAGGDEQYF,TGCGCCAGCAGGTATCTTCTAGCGGGAGGCGACGAGCAGTACTTC,NA,TRBJ2-7,TRBV5-1,TRBD2
CATSRDRLNTIYF,TGTGCCACCAGCAGAGATCGCTTAAACACCATATATTTT,few,TRBJ1-3,TRBV15,NA
CASSASGTRSSYNEQFF,TGTGCCAGCAGCGCCTCCGGGACACGAAGCTCCTACAATGAGCAGTTCTTC,NA,TRBJ2-1,TRBV7-9,NA
CASRTSGRETQYF,TGTGCCAGCAGAACCAGCGGGAGAGAGACCCAGTACTTC,NA,TRBJ2-5,TRBV2,TRBD2
CASSRTGGRDQPQHF,TGTGCCAGCAGTCGTACAGGGGGAAGAGATCAGCCCCAGCATTTT,NA,TRBJ1-5,TRBV28,TRBD1
CASSWTTTTDTQYF,TGTGCCAGCAGCTGGACCACCACCACAGATACGCAGTATTTT,NA,TRBJ2-3,TRBV7-6,NA
CASSLEQTYEQYF,TGTGCCAGCAGCTTAGAACAGACCTACGAGCAGTACTTC,NA,TRBJ2-7,TRBV11-3,NA
CASSSHSDRAGGYTF,TGTGCCAGCAGTTCCCACTCGGACAGGGCAGGAGGCTACACCTTC,NA,TRBJ1-2,TRBV28,TRBD1
CASKETGKDEQYF,TGTGCCAGCAAAGAGACAGGGAAAGACGAGCAGTACTTC,NA,TRBJ2-7,TRBV6-6,TRBD1
CATARRLETGELFF,TGTGCCACCGCCCGTCGACTCGAAACCGGGGAGCTGTTTTTT,NA,TRBJ2-2,TRBV15,NA
CASSVGVGGIQETQYF,TGTGCCAGCAGCGTAGGGGTGGGAGGGATCCAAGAGACCCAGTACTTC,NA,TRBJ2-5,TRBV9,TRBD2
CASSPGTGVKEQYF,TGTGCCAGCTCACCGGGGACAGGGGTGAAAGAGCAGTACTTC,NA,TRBJ2-5,TRBV18,TRBD1
CSVARVGASGGYTF,TGCAGCGTCGCTAGGGTGGGGGCCTCGGGGGGCTACACCTTC,once,TRBJ1-2,TRBV29-1,NA
CASSISGSAGNTIYF,TGTGCCAGCAGCATTTCAGGGTCGGCTGGAAACACCATATATTTT,once,TRBJ1-3,TRBV16,NA
CASSSQGGETQYF,TGTGCCAGCAGCTCCCAGGGGGGGGAGACCCAGTACTTC,NA,TRBJ2-5,TRBV9,NA
CASSPRTGNYGYTF,TGTGCCAGTAGTCCCCGGACAGGGAACTATGGCTACACCTTC,NA,TRBJ1-2,TRBV19,TRBD1
CARQTSGRAYNEQFF,TGTGCCAGACAAACTAGCGGGAGGGCCTACAATGAGCAGTTCTTC,once,TRBJ2-1,TRBV30,TRBD2
CASRSSPESVISNQPQHF,TGTGCCAGTAGAAGCAGCCCGGAATCGGTAATTAGCAATCAGCCCCAGCATTTT,NA,TRBJ1-5,TRBV19,NA
CASSPGTVGDNYGYTF,TGTGCCAGCAGTCCAGGGACAGTAGGGGACAACTATGGCTACACCTTC,once,TRBJ1-2,TRBV6-4,TRBD1
CASSTGQGNEKLFF,TGTGCCAGCAGTACCGGACAGGGCAATGAAAAACTGTTTTTT,NA,TRBJ1-4,TRBV6-1,TRBD1
CASSQASGRAFQYF,TGCGCCAGCAGCCAAGCGAGCGGGAGGGCCTTTCAGTACTTC,NA,TRBJ2-4,TRBV4-3,TRBD2
CASLKTGSQGANVLTF,TGTGCTAGTTTGAAAACGGGGTCCCAGGGGGCCAACGTCCTGACTTTC,NA,TRBJ2-6,TRBV12-5,NA
CASSLRDELPYEQYF,TGTGCCAGCAGCCTAAGGGACGAGTTGCCCTACGAGCAGTACTTC,once,TRBJ2-7,TRBV9,NA